Listed here are 14 T cell receptor beta chains from one sample, sequenced in a study of Graves' ophthalmopathy and Graves' hyperthyroidism. Amplification targeted the TCR beta CDR3 regions, with RNA transcripts as the source material. Scientists carried out first-round RT-PCR using HTBI primers and then a second-round multiplex PCR. TCRdb re-analysed the multiplex PCR reads in MiXCR, keeping a single row per CDR3 protein. The sample includes hundreds of thousands of distinct CDR3 sequences, approximately 21% of them seen just once. The sample comprised peripheral blood. The source of these receptors is a woman aged 18 to 35 with stable Graves' hyperthyroidism. Some clones in this sample may be carry-over from other donors' samples.

Regarding this clonotype: The junction does not match germline at one end; this may be a read error. The chain uses TRBV5-1 and TRBJ1-6, with 7 positions matching TRBD1. The germline CDR1 and CDR2 sequences are SGHRS and YFSETQ. The CDR3 length is 15 residues. The CDR3 coding sequence is TGCGCCAGCAGCTTGGAGGGGGCTGGGAATTCATCCCTCCACTTT. This codes for CASSLEGAGNSSLHF.

This clonotype was seen a handful of times. This chain connects TRBV6-2 or TRBV6-3 to TRBJ2-1; 14 nucleotides match TRBD2. The CDR3 contains 19 residues. The ends lost 0 bases at V and 4 bases at J; junction bases unmatched: 8. CDR1 MNHEY and CDR2 SVGEGT come from the germline V gene. Written as DNA, the CDR3 is TGTGCCAGCAGTTACTCCTATGGGACTAGCGGGGGACCTTACAATGAGCAGTTCTTC. Protein: CASSYSYGTSGGPYNEQFF.

The V and J genes are TRBV28 and TRBJ2-2, with a weak D call TRBD2 (5 bases). From germline, CDR1 is MDHEN and CDR2 SYDVKM. CDR3 length: 14 residues. V was shortened by 4 bases and J by 6 bases, with 12 bases between the two germline ends. The CDR3 loop is CASSSRWRAGELFF. DNA of the CDR3: TGTGCCAGCAGTTCCCGCTGGCGGGCCGGGGAGCTGTTTTTT.

Many counts were recorded for this clonotype. The rearrangement uses TRBV29-1 and TRBJ2-5; D ambiguous. CDR1 is SQVTM and CDR2 is ANQGSEA in the germline V gene. V was shortened by 4 bases and J by 0 bases, with 6 bases between the two germline ends. This CDR3 region has 12 residues. The CDR3 here is CSVVPNQETQYF. In DNA form, the CDR3 reads TGCAGCGTTGTCCCGAACCAAGAGACCCAGTACTTC. Based on the CDR3 plus reference TRBV29-1 and TRBJ2-5, the full variable domain is SAVISQKPSRDICQRGTSLTIQCQVDSQVTMMFWYRQQPGQSLTLIATANQGSEATYESGFVIDKFPISRPNLTFSTLTVSNMSPEDSSIYLCSVVPNQETQYFGPGTRLLVL.

In this sample, this clonotype turned up a few times. The rearrangement uses TRBV5-1 and TRBJ1-1, with 8 bases identical to TRBD1. Germline V gene sequence: CDR1 SGHRS, CDR2 YFSETQ. The CDR3 totals 13 residues. V trimming: 3 bases; J trimming: 11 bases; junction bases outside the gene matches: 9. Here the CDR3 reads CASSSGTGPGAFF. CDR3 nucleotides: TGCGCCAGCAGCTCAGGGACAGGCCCCGGGGCTTTCTTT.

At least ten counts were recorded for this clonotype. This chain joins TRBV7-2 and TRBJ2-7; 9 nucleotides match TRBD1. The CDR3 is made up of 16 amino acids. V shed 5 bases, J shed 4 bases, and the junction held 12 bases outside the gene matches. Germline CDR1 is SGHTA and CDR2 is FQGNSA. For the CDR3, the DNA is TGTGCCAGCAGCAGAGTCGGCGGGACAGGGCGATACGAGCAGTACTTC. Encoded protein: CASSRVGGTGRYEQYF.

J is TRBJ2-1 and V is TRBV7-8; 8 bases agree with TRBD1. The CDR3 length is 14 residues. Germline trimming cut 1 base from V and 12 bases from J; bases unmatched to any gene: 8. Germline CDR1 reads SGHVS; CDR2 reads FQNEAQ. The chain's CDR3 is CASSLGTGIHGQFF. DNA for the CDR3: TGTGCCAGCAGCTTAGGGACAGGGATCCATGGGCAGTTCTTC. Combining the CDR3 with reference TRBV7-8 and TRBJ2-1 gives the whole variable domain GAGVSQSPRYKVAKRGQDVALRCDPISGHVSLFWYQQALGQGPEFLTYFQNEAQLDKSGLPSDRFFAERPEGSVSTLKIQRTQQEDSAVYLCASSLGTGIHGQFFGPGTRLTVL.

This clonotype occurred many times. The genes are TRBV19 and TRBJ1-2; D perhaps matches TRBD1 (5 bases). This CDR3 is 15 amino acids long. Germline V gene data show CDR1 as LNHDA and CDR2 as SQIVND (reference sequence). V was trimmed by 3 bases and J by 3 bases, leaving 14 bases between them. The CDR3 reads CASSISRWGHYGYTF. The CDR3 DNA follows: TGTGCCAGTAGTATCTCCCGATGGGGACACTATGGCTACACCTTC.

V usage is TRBV30 and J usage is TRBJ1-5; 7 positions match TRBD1. Germline V lookup: CDR1 GTSNPN, CDR2 SVGIG (reference sequence). Unmatched junction bases numbered 7, after V lost 5 bases and J lost 6 bases. The CDR3 has 13 amino acids. This CDR3 is CAWGPGGSQPQHF. CDR3 nucleotides: TGTGCCTGGGGACCAGGGGGGAGTCAGCCCCAGCATTTT. The complete variable domain, with remaining parts taken from reference TRBV30 and TRBJ1-5, reads SQTIHQWPATLVQPVGSPLSLECTVEGTSNPNLYWYRQAAGRGLQLLFYSVGIGQISSEVPQNLSASRPQDRQFILSSKKLLLSDSGFYLCAWGPGGSQPQHFGDGTRLSIL.

The genes are TRBV6-5 and TRBJ1-2; tentative D call: TRBD1 (5 bases). This CDR3 contains 12 residues. The germline CDR1 and CDR2 sequences are MNHEY and SVGAGI. The V end lost 2 bases, the J end lost 8 bases, and 9 bases lay between the germline ends. In DNA, the CDR3 is TGTGCCAGCAGTTACGTCCAGGGAGGCTACACCTTC. It is translated as CASSYVQGGYTF.

The chain links TRBV27 to TRBJ2-6, with D unresolved. This CDR3 has 15 residues. V was trimmed by 6 bases and J by 0 bases, leaving 9 bases between them. Germline V CDR1 and CDR2: MNHEY, SMNVEV (reference sequence). The CDR3 DNA is TGTGCCAGCAGAAAGCCAAGCTCTGGGGCCAACGTCCTGACTTTC. Its protein product is CASRKPSSGANVLTF.

This clonotype was counted between two and nine times. This rearrangement joins TRBV11-2 to TRBJ1-6; the D gene is possibly TRBD1 (5 bases). This CDR3 has 15 amino acids. Germline V CDR1 and CDR2: SGHAT, FQNNGV. V was clipped by 0 bases and J by 5 bases, with 8 bases between them. CDR3 sequence reads: CASSLDPRDNSPLHF. CDR3 nucleotides: TGTGCCAGCAGCTTAGACCCCAGGGATAATTCACCCCTCCACTTT.

J is TRBJ1-1 and V is TRBV12-5, with TRBD1 matching over 10 bases. The trim removed 6 bases at V and 7 bases at J, leaving 8 bases unmatched. The CDR3 has 14 amino acids. Looked up from germline, CDR1 is LGHNT and CDR2 is FRNRAP. The CDR3 DNA sequence: TGTGCTAGTGGGCCGGGACAGGGGATTATTGAAGCTTTCTTT. This sequence encodes CASGPGQGIIEAFF.

This clonotype was observed at least ten times. The chain has TRBV4-1 and TRBJ2-7, with D possibly TRBD2 on 6 matching bases. Trimming pared 2 bases from V and 2 bases from J, leaving 16 bases between. The CDR3 has 16 residues. Germline V CDR1 and CDR2: MGHRA, YSYEKL. This chain's CDR3 is CASSQRPGLETYEQYF. The CDR3 coding sequence is TGCGCCAGCAGCCAAAGACCGGGACTGGAAACCTACGAGCAGTACTTC.